This T cell receptor (beta chain) was identified during a study of molecular identifiers for immune sequencing clone quantification. Overall study findings and caveats: Clonotypes topping 20 RNA copies carried over 97% of effector molecules but under 1% of naive ones.

Libraries of bulk TCR were made by previously described methods (with listed TCR primers). TCRdb ran MiXCR on the PCR reads and lists one entry per CDR3 protein. The sample lists some 650,000 distinct CDR3 sequences, about 20% occurring once. Concerning this clonotype itself: Its target is unknown.

Input for naive CD8 libraries was roughly 19,000 to 1,000,000 sorted cells; the RNA fraction used was 10%, 30% or 50%. Sequencing input: naive CD8+ T cells from blood, with Jurkat cell RNA spiked in. The subset is: FACS-sorted CD8+CD4-CCR7+CD45RA+ naive T cells. The TCR was taken from a human donor in good health. Some libraries in this study had Jurkat cell RNA spiked in.

This chain's CDR3 is CSARLLTLLAGAPGETQYF. Written as DNA, the CDR3 is TGCAGTGCTAGACTACTAACCTTACTAGCGGGGGCCCCCGGAGAGACCCAGTACTTC. This chain connects TRBV20-1 to TRBJ2-5; 11 bases agree with TRBD2. CDR1 is DFQATT, CDR2 SNEGSKA, per germline (reference sequence). Trimming took 2 bases from V and 4 from J; bases not matched to a gene: 18. The CDR3 is made up of 19 amino acids.